This T cell receptor beta chain was observed in a study of cytomegalovirus exposure and HLA in healthy donors. This clone turned up a few times. The CDR3 consists of 14 residues. J gave up 2 bases and V 5 bases, and 3 bases lay outside the gene matches. From germline, CDR1 is LNHDA and CDR2 SQIVND (reference sequence). PCR used 60 Vbeta primers and 13 Jbeta primers. Clones were read by immunoSEQ multiplex PCR, and TCRdb kept only the in-frame ones, dropping some. The sample yields 90,000 or so clones, roughly 82% seen once. This TCR was sampled from a man in his thirties or forties in good health and CMV-seropositive. The chain couples TRBV19 to TRBJ1-5; 7 bases fit TRBD1. What was sequenced was PBMCs. CDR3 nucleotide sequence: TGTGCCAGTAGTCCCGACAGGGGCAATCAGCCCCAGCATTTT. Amino acids: CASSPDRGNQPQHF.